Here is one T cell receptor beta chain with its context. Its cognate antigen is unknown. These data come from a study of CD8+ T cells in alopecia areata. Lesional scalp punch biopsies and peripheral blood came from alopecia areata patients. V was pared by 0 bases and J by 10 bases, with 9 bases of the junction left unmatched. CDR3 length: 14 amino acids. Germline CDR1 and CDR2: GTSNPN and SVGIG (reference sequence). Study-wide points: Clonality was higher in lesional than normal scalp, especially in alopecia totalis/universalis.

Following RNA extraction, reverse transcription yielded cDNA that acted as the sequencing template. Clones were read by immunoSEQ multiplex PCR, and TCRdb kept only the in-frame ones, dropping some. The sample has about 250,000 clones, roughly 69% seen once. This chain uses TRBV30 with TRBJ2-7; 10 bases are a match to TRBD1. Sequenced material: CD4+ T cells sorted from blood, taken at week 0. The origin of this receptor is a human donor with alopecia areata. CDR3 sequence: CAWSVGRTGGFQYF. CDR3 DNA: TGTGCCTGGAGTGTTGGTCGGACAGGGGGTTTCCAGTACTTC.